This record concerns one T cell receptor (beta chain) sequence. Its target is unknown. These data come from a study of T cell responses to AZD1222 COVID-19 vaccine. The table came from immunoSEQ multiplex PCR; TCRdb's copy has only in-frame clones and leaves some out. Of about 140,000 clones detected, roughly 92% appear once; the ten largest clones hold 1.7%. V lost 6 bases to trimming and J lost 6 bases, with 9 bases between them. The V gene's germline CDR1 is MNHEY and CDR2 SMNVEV (reference sequence). The CDR3 has 12 residues. Study outcomes and limitations: Donors in the cohort were predominantly white British and more often female, and clonal diversity was possibly underestimated.

Source: peripheral blood, taken on day 0 of AZD1222 vaccination. The chain links TRBV27 to TRBJ1-5, with D uncertain. The clonotype was recovered from an adult in good health. CDR3 sequence (DNA): TGTGCCAGCAGCGCTTTTGGTCAGCCCCAGCATTTT. It translates to CASSAFGQPQHF.